This T cell receptor beta chain comes out of a study of CD8 T cells in Susac syndrome. To note about this clonotype: Its antigen is not identified.

Study results and limitations: The relatively small number of individuals in the TCR sequencing and HLA analysis was acknowledged by the study.

V dropped 4 bases and J dropped 2 bases, with 12 bases sitting between them. CDR3 length: 14 amino acids. Per the germline V gene, CDR1 is PRHDT and CDR2 is FYEKMQ (reference sequence). Random hexamers served to reverse transcribe roughly 0.5 to 1 ug RNA. Amplification of TCR beta CDR3 used immunoSEQ multiplex PCR across 54 Vbeta and 13 Jbeta. TCRdb used MiXCR to reprocess the immunoSEQ multiplex PCR reads, holding one entry per CDR3 protein. The table has 160,000 or so distinct CDR3 sequences, about 95% seen once. TCR beta sequences were obtained from blood CD8+ and CD4+ T cells. Negative isolation yielded CD8+ and CD4+ T cells; FACS enriched TEMRA cells.

Sequenced material: CD8+ T cells from PBMCs. The chain couples TRBV13 to TRBJ2-7; D possibly corresponds to TRBD2 (5 bases). This receptor was taken from a human donor with multiple sclerosis. The DNA for the CDR3 is TGTGCCAGCAGCTCCGGACTTTCCACCTACGAGCAGTACTTC. It specifies CASSSGLSTYEQYF.